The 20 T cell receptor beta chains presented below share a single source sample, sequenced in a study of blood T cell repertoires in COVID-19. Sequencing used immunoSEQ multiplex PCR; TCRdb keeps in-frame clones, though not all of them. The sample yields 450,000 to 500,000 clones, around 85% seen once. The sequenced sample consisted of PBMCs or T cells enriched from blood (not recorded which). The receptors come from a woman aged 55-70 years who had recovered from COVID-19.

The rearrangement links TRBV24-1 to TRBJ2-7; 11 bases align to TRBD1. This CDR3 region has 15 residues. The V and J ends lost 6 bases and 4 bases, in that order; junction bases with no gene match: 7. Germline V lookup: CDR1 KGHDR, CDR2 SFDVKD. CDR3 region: CATSPGGTGGYEQYF. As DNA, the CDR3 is TGTGCCACCAGTCCTGGCGGGACAGGGGGTTACGAGCAGTACTTC.

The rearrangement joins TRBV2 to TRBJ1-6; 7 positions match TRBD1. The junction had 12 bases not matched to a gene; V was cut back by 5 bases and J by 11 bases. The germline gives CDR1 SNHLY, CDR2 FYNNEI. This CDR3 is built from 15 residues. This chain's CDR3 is CASSNQGGWFTPLHF. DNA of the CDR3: TGTGCCAGCAGTAACCAAGGGGGCTGGTTCACACCCCTCCACTTT.

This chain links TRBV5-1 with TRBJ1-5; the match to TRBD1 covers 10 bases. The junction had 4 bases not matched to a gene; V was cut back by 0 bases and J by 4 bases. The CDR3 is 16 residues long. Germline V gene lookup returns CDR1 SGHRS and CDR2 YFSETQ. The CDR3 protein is CASSLGTGGPNQPQHF. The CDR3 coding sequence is TGCGCCAGCAGCTTGGGGACAGGGGGACCAAATCAGCCCCAGCATTTT.

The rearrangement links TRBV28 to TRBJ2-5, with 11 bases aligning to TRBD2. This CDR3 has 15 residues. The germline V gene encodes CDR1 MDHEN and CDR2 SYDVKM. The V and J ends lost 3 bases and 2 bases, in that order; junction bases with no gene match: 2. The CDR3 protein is CASSLPSGGQETQYF. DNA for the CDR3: TGTGCCAGCAGTTTGCCTAGCGGGGGGCAAGAGACCCAGTACTTC.

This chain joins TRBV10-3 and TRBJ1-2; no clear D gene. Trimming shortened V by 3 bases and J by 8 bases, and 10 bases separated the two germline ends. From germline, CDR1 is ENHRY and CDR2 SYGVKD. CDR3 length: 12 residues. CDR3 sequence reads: CAISDGEGGYTF. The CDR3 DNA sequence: TGTGCCATCAGTGATGGGGAGGGCGGCTACACCTTC.

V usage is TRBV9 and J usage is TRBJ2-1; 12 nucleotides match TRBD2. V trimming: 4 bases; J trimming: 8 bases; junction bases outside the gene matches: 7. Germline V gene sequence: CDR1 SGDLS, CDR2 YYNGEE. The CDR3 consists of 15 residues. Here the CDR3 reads CASSKGLAGTDEQFF. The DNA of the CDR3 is TGTGCCAGCAGCAAGGGACTAGCGGGTACGGATGAGCAGTTCTTC.

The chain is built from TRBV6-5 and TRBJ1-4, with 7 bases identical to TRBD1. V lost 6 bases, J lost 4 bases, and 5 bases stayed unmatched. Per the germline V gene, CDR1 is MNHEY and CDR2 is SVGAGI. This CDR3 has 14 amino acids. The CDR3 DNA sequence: TGTGCCAGCAGATCGACAGGGTTTAATGAAAAACTGTTTTTT. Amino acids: CASRSTGFNEKLFF.

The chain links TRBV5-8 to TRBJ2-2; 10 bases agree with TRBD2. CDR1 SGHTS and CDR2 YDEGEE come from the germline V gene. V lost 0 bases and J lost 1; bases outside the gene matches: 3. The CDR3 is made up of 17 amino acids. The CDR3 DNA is TGTGCCAGCAGCTTGGCTGGACTAGCGGTGAACACCGGGGAGCTGTTTTTT. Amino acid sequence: CASSLAGLAVNTGELFF. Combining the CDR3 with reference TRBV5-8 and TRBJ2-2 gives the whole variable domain EAGVTQSPTHLIKTRGQQATLRCSPISGHTSVYWYQQALGLGLQFLLWYDEGEERNRGNFPPRFSGRQFPNYSSELNVNALELEDSALYLCASSLAGLAVNTGELFFGEGSRLTVL.

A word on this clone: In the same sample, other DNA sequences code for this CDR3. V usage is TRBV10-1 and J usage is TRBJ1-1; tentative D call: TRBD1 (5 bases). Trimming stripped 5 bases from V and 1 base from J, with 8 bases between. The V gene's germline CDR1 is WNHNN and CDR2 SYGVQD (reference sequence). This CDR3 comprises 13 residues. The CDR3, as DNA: TGCGCCAGCAGTTCCGACAGGAACACTGAAGCTTTCTTT. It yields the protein CASSSDRNTEAFF.

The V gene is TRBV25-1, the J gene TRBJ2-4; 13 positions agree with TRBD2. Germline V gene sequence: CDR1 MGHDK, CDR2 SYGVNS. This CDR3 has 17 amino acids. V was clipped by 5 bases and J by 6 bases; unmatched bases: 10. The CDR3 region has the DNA TGTGCCAGCAGTCTTACTAGCGGGGGGGCCGGTGGAAACATTCAGTACTTC. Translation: CASSLTSGGAGGNIQYF.

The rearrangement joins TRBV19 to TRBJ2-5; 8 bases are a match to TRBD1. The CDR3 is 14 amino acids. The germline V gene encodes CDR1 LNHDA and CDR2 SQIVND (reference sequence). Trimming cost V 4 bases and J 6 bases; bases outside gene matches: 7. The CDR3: CASSTWTGLKTQYF. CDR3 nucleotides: TGTGCCAGTAGTACCTGGACAGGGCTGAAGACCCAGTACTTC. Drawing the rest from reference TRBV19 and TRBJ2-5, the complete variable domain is DGGITQSPKYLFRKEGQNVTLSCEQNLNHDAMYWYRQDPGQGLRLIYYSQIVNDFQKGDIAEGYSVSREKKESFPLTVTSAQKNPTAFYLCASSTWTGLKTQYFGPGTRLLVL.

This CDR3 is CASSLALGLAASDTQYF. The CDR3 nucleotides read TGCGCCAGCAGCTTGGCCCTCGGACTAGCAGCTTCAGATACGCAGTATTTT. V is TRBV5-1 and J is TRBJ2-3; the match to TRBD2 covers 8 bases. Germline assignment: CDR1 SGHRS and CDR2 YFSETQ. This CDR3 has 17 residues. J was trimmed by 4 bases and V by 0 bases; bases with no gene match: 10.

The CDR3 DNA reads as TGTGCCAGCAGCTACCTAGCGGGGCAGTACAATGAGCAGTTCTTC. It yields the protein CASSYLAGQYNEQFF. The chain uses TRBV7-2 and TRBJ2-1, with 9 bases identical to TRBD2. The trim removed 4 bases at V and 4 bases at J, leaving 5 bases unmatched. The germline CDR1 and CDR2 sequences are SGHTA and FQGNSA. This CDR3 is 15 amino acids long.

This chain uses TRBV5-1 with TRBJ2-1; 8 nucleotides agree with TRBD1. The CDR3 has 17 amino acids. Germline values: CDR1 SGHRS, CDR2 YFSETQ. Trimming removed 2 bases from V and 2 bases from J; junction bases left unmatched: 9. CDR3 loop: CASSLSQGVETYNEQFF. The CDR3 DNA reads TGCGCCAGCAGCTTATCACAGGGGGTAGAAACCTACAATGAGCAGTTCTTC.

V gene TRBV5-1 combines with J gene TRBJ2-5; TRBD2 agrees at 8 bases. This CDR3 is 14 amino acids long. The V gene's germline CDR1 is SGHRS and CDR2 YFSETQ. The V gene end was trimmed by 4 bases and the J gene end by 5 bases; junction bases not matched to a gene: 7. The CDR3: CASSPGGQVETQYF. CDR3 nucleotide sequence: TGCGCCAGCAGCCCGGGGGGGCAGGTGGAGACCCAGTACTTC.

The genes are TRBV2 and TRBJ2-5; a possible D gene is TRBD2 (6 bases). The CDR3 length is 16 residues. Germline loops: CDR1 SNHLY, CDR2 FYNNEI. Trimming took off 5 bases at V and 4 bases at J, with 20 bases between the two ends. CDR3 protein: CASSTLFSGVIETQYF. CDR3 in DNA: TGTGCCAGCAGTACCCTATTTTCGGGGGTGATAGAGACCCAGTACTTC.

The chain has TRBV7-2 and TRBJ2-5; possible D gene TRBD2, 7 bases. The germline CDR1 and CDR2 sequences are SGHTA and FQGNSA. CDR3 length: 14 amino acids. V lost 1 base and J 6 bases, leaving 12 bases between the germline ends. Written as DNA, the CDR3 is TGTGCCAGCAGCTTAGGGGGGGGCCAGAAGACCCAGTACTTC. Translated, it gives CASSLGGGQKTQYF.

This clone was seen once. CDR3 region: CASSFLRLEGKYTGELFF. DNA for the CDR3: TGTGCCAGCAGTTTCCTCCGTTTGGAGGGGAAATACACCGGGGAGCTGTTTTTT. The chain couples TRBV27 to TRBJ2-2; tentative D call: TRBD2 (6 bases). Germline V gene data show CDR1 as MNHEY and CDR2 as SMNVEV (reference sequence). The V end lost 3 bases, the J end lost 3 bases, and 20 bases lay between the germline ends. CDR3 length: 18 amino acids.

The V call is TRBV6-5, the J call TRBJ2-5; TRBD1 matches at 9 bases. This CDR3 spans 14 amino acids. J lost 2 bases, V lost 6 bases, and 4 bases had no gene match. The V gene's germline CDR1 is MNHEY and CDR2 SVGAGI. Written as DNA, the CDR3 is TGTGCCAGCAGGCATGGGACAGGGCAAGAGACCCAGTACTTC. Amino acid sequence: CASRHGTGQETQYF.

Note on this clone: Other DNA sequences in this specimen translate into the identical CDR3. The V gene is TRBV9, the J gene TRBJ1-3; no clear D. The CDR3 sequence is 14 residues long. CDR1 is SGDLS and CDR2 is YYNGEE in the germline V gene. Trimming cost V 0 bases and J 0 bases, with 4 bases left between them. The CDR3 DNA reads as TGTGCCAGCAGCGTAGCATCCTCTGGAAACACCATATATTTT. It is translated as CASSVASSGNTIYF.